The clone carrying this T cell receptor beta chain was picked up many times. What it binds is not known. V lost 2 bases and J 5 bases, leaving 13 bases between the germline ends. CDR3 size: 15 residues. Germline CDR1 reads SGHTA; CDR2 reads FQGNSA. The record originates from a study of human T cells and chemical hapten exposure. Whole-study context: How much TCR each sample yielded varied, mostly because pooled library volumes differed slightly.

Time point denoted: pre-sensitization, week 0. Sample treatment: therapeutic diphenylcyclopropenone sensitization with weekly scalp DPC. Unique molecular identifiers were attached to individual cDNA molecules within the library. One entry per CDR3 protein results from TCRdb running MiXCR on the RACE reads. Among fewer than 300,000 distinct CDR3 sequences listed, roughly 8% were seen once. Study outcomes and limitations: Patch test score tracked positively with PT1 expanded TCR counts.

Sequencing was performed on whole blood, taken in connection with sensitization to the hapten diphenylcyclopropenone (DPC). V gene TRBV7-2 combines with J gene TRBJ1-5; weak D call: TRBD1 (5 bases). The clonotype comes from a man aged 18 to 35 with alopecia areata. Some clones in this sample may be carry-over from other donors' samples. The CDR3: CASSLNPGKDQPQHF. In DNA, the CDR3 is TGTGCCAGCAGCTTAAATCCAGGGAAGGATCAGCCCCAGCATTTT.